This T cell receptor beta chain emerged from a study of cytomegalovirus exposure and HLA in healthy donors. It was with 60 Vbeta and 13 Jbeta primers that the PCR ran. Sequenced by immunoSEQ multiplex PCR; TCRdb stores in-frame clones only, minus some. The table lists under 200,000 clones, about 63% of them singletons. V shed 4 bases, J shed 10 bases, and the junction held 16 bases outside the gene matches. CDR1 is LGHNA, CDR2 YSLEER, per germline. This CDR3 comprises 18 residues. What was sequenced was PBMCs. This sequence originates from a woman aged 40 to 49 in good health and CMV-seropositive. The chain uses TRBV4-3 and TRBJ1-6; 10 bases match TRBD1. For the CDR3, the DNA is TGCGCCAGCAGCCCCGTCGATGGGACAGGGGTCGCCAAATCACCCCTCCACTTT. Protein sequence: CASSPVDGTGVAKSPLHF.